This T cell receptor (beta chain) was obtained from a study of Ad26.COV2.S vaccination and SARS-CoV-2 variants. Study context: Ad26.COV2.S given intramuscularly, once or twice 56 days apart.

To note about this clone: Antigen unknown.

Measured with immunoSEQ multiplex PCR; TCRdb has only the in-frame clones, and not every one. The data hold hundreds of thousands of clones, with about 85% observed a single time. The CDR3 length is 14 residues. Germline assignment: CDR1 SEHNR and CDR2 FQNEAQ (reference sequence). Germline trimming cut 5 bases from V and 7 bases from J; bases unmatched to any gene: 7. This sample's treatment: some 20 received Ad26.COV2.S at low or high dose, single or two shots; 5 received placebo; per-sample allocation not given. Collection of samples fell on day 63 after the first vaccine or placebo injection. Spike of the Wuhan-strain SARS-CoV-2 was expressed by an Ad26 vector, which formed the vaccine. Notes on the study in general: An underestimation of total T cell responses may have resulted from the TCR breadth and depth analyses.

The sample here was peripheral blood, taken in a trial of Ad26.COV2.S vaccine versus placebo. The clonotype comes from a person between 18 and 59 years old who received the Ad26.COV2.S COVID-19 vaccine or a placebo. The V and J genes are TRBV7-9 and TRBJ1-5, with 8 bases fitting TRBD1. The CDR3 region has the DNA TGTGCCAGCAGCCCGGACAGGGCCGACCAGCCCCAGCATTTT. Translating gives CASSPDRADQPQHF.